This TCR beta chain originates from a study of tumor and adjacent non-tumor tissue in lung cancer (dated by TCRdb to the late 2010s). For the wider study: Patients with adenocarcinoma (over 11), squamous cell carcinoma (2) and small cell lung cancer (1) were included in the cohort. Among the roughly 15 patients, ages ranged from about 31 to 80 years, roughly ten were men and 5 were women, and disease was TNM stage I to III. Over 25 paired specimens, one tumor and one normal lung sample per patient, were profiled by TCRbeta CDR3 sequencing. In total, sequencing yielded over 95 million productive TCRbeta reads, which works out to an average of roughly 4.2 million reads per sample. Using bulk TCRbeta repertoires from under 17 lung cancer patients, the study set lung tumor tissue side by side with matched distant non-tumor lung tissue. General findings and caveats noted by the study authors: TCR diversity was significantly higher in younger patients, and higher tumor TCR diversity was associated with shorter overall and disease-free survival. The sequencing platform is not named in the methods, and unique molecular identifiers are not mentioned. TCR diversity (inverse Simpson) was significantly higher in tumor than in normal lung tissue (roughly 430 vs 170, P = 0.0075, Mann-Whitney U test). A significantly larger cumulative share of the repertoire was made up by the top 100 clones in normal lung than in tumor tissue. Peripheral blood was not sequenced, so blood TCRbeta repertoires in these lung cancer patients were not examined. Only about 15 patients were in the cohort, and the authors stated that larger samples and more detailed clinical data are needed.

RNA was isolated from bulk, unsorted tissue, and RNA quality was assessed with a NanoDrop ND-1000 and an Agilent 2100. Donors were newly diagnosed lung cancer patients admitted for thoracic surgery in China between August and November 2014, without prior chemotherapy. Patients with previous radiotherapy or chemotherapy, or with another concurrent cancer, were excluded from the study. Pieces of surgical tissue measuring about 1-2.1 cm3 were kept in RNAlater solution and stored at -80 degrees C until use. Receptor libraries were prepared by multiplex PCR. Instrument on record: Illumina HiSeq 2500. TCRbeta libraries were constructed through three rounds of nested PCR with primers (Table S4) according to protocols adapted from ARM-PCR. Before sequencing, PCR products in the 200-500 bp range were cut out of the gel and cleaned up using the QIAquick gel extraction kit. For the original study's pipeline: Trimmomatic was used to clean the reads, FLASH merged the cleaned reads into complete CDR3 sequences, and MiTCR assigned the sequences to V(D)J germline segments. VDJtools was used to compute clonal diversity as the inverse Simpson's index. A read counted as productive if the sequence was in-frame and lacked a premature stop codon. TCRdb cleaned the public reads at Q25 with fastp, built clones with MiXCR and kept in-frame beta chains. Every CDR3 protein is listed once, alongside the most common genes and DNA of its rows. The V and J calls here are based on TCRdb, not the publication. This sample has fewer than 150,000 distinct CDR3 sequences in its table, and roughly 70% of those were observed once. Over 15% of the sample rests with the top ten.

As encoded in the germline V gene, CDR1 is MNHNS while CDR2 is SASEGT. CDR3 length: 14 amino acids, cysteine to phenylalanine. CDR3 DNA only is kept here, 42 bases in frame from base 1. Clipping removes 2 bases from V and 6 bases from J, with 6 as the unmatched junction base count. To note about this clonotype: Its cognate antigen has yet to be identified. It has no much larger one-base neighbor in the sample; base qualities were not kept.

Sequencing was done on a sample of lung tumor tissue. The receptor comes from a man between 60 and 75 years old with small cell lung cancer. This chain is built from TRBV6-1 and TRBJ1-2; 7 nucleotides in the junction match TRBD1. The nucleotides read TGTGCCAGCAGTGAAACGGGCAGGGGGAATGGCTACACCTTC. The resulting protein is CASSETGRGNGYTF.